This T cell receptor beta chain was found in a study of a mutant IDH1 vaccine in newly diagnosed glioma. The overall study: Sex distribution of treated patients was about 60% male and roughly 38% female; mean age was around 40 years.

Produced via immunoSEQ multiplex PCR; TCRdb's table is partial and in-frame only. Altogether roughly 84,000 clones are present, 82% being singletons, with the ten largest covering roughly 5%. Time point here: baseline, week 1 (first vaccination visit). The treatment: pre-vaccination baseline after standard-of-care therapy. The TCR comes from a man in his forties or fifties with glioma. Some clones in this sample may be carry-over from other donors' samples. The sequencing used PBMCs, collected from a glioma patient treated with radiotherapy, temozolomide or both.

DNA for the CDR3: TGTGCCAGCAGCTCAACAGGGGTTGGGACCCAGTACTTC. It yields the protein CASSSTGVGTQYF. V gene TRBV7-9 combines with J gene TRBJ2-5; the match to TRBD1 covers 7 bases. CDR3 length: 13 residues. The germline CDR1 and CDR2 sequences are SEHNR and FQNEAQ (reference sequence). Trimming took 4 bases from V and 7 from J; bases not matched to a gene: 6.